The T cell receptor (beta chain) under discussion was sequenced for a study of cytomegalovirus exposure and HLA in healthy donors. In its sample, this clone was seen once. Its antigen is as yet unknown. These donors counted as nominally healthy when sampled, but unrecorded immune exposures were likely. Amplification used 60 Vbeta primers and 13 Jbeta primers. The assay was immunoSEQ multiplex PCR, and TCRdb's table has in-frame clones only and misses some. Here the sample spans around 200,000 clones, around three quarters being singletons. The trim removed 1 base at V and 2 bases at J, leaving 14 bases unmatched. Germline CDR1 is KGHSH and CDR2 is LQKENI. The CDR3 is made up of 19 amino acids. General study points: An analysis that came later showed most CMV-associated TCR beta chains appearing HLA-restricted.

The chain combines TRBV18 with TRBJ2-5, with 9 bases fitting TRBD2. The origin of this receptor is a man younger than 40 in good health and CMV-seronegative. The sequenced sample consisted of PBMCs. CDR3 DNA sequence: TGTGCCAGCTCACCACGGTCAGCGGGAGGTGTTTGGGGGCAAGAGACCCAGTACTTC. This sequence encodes CASSPRSAGGVWGQETQYF.